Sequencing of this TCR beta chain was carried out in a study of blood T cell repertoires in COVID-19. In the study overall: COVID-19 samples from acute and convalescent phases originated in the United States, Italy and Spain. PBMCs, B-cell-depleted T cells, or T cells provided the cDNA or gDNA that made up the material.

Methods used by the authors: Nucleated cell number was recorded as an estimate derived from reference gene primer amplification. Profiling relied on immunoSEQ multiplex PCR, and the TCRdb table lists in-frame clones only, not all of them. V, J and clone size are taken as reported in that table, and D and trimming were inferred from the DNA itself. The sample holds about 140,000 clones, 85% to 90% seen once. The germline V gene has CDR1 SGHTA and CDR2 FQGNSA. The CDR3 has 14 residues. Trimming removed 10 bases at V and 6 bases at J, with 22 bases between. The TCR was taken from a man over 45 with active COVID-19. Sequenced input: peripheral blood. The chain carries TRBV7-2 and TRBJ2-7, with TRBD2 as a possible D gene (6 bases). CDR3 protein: CAITGGRGGLEQYF. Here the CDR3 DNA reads TGTGCCATCACCGGAGGACGAGGAGGGCTCGAGCAGTACTTC.